A selection of T cell receptor beta chains follows, all from one sample in a study of identical twins. Using its own MiXCR run on the 5' RACE reads, TCRdb lists one record per CDR3 protein. This repertoire shows some 730,000 distinct CDR3 sequences, 15% to 20% found once; its top ten account for about an eighth. Separately, the same data were catalogued under a study of T cells expressing NK-cell markers.

Material: PBMCs. The receptors were gathered from a woman aged 18 to 35 in good health. Each CDR3 is given with its conserved first and last residue. A D gene is named only where the DNA matches it firmly. Clone size is given for some rows only: seen once, a few or many times, or a class if the clone is expanded.

few,TRBV29-1,-,TRBJ2-3,CTAARQRTDTQYF,TGCACCGCCGCAAGACAGCGCACAGATACGCAGTATTTT
once,TRBV6-2/TRBV6-3,-,TRBJ1-1,CASRKRAFEAFF,TGTGCCAGCCGTAAACGCGCGTTTGAAGCTTTCTTT
-,TRBV29-1,TRBD2,TRBJ2-3,CSALRENFAGGGRYF,TGCAGCGCCCTCAGGGAAAACTTCGCCGGCGGGGGTCGGTATTTT
-,TRBV5-1,-,TRBJ2-5,CASSLDRRLRQETQYF,TGCGCCAGCAGCTTGGACAGGCGGTTGCGACAAGAGACCCAGTACTTC
-,TRBV6-1,-,TRBJ1-4,CASSSPNTPTNEKLFF,TGTGCCAGCAGCTCACCCAACACTCCCACAAATGAAAAACTGTTTTTT
many,TRBV10-3,-,TRBJ1-2,CAISGGPAYGYTF,TGTGCCATCAGTGGGGGCCCCGCCTATGGCTACACCTTC
few,TRBV20-1,-,TRBJ2-1,CSARRPALNEQFF,TGCAGTGCTCGACGACCGGCCCTGAATGAGCAGTTCTTC
-,TRBV5-1,-,TRBJ2-5,CASSLGRTQETQYF,TGCGCCAGCAGCTTGGGTAGGACCCAAGAGACCCAGTACTTC
few,TRBV20-1,-,TRBJ1-1,CSTARANTEAFF,TGCAGTACGGCTCGCGCGAACACTGAAGCTTTCTTT
many,TRBV5-1,TRBD2,TRBJ2-3,CASSLTSGTDTQYF,TGCGCCAGCAGCTTGACTAGCGGCACAGATACGCAGTATTTT
few,TRBV10-3,-,TRBJ2-7,CARFNGGRRGYEQYF,TGTGCCCGATTCAATGGGGGGCGTAGGGGCTACGAGCAGTACTTC
few,TRBV5-5,-,TRBJ1-5,CASSLLGVNSNQPQHF,TGTGCCAGCAGCTTGCTAGGGGTAAACAGCAATCAGCCCCAGCATTTT
few,TRBV7-2,-,TRBJ2-7,CASSTRVGYEQYF,TGTGCCAGCAGCACCAGGGTGGGCTACGAGCAGTACTTC
-,TRBV10-3,-,TRBJ1-2,CAITESTAFNYGYTF,TGTGCCATCACCGAATCGACAGCCTTTAACTATGGCTACACCTTC
few,TRBV7-2,-,TRBJ2-5,CASSLRSGEQETQYF,TGTGCCAGCAGCCTCCGCTCGGGGGAACAAGAGACCCAGTACTTC
few,TRBV4-2,TRBD2,TRBJ2-3,CASSPRTSGDGDTQYF,TGTGCCAGCAGCCCTCGGACTAGCGGGGATGGAGATACGCAGTATTTT
many,TRBV12-3/TRBV12-4,TRBD2,TRBJ2-3,CASSFWGAGADTQYF,TGTGCCAGCAGTTTTTGGGGAGCGGGGGCCGATACGCAGTATTTT
many,TRBV5-1,-,TRBJ1-5,CASRAGGDRNQPQHF,TGCGCCAGCAGGGCGGGGGGCGACAGGAATCAGCCCCAGCATTTT
-,TRBV10-3,-,TRBJ2-5,CAISPNRETQYF,TGTGCCATCAGTCCCAACAGAGAGACCCAGTACTTC
few,TRBV20-1,-,TRBJ1-2,CSATQGPYGYTF,TGCAGTGCCACACAGGGCCCCTATGGCTACACCTTC
-,TRBV9,TRBD2,TRBJ2-2,CASSVSGGTSGVKLFF,TGTGCCAGCAGCGTATCAGGGGGGACTAGCGGGGTGAAGCTGTTTTTT
many,TRBV20-1,-,TRBJ2-5,CSARDPGRTARETQYF,TGCAGTGCTAGAGATCCGGGTAGGACCGCCCGCGAGACCCAGTACTTC
many,TRBV7-2,TRBD1,TRBJ2-1,CASSWYGGQGIYNEQFF,TGTGCCAGCAGCTGGTACGGCGGACAGGGAATTTACAATGAGCAGTTCTTC
few,TRBV4-3,-,TRBJ2-2,CASSQELVSSTGELFF,TGCGCCAGCAGCCAAGAACTGGTCAGCTCCACCGGGGAGCTGTTTTTT
-,TRBV20-1,-,TRBJ2-5,CSAIRGGSSSETQYF,TGCAGTGCTATTCGAGGGGGGAGTTCATCAGAGACCCAGTACTTC
few,TRBV9,-,TRBJ2-7,CASSVRSSAVFYEQYF,TGTGCCAGCAGCGTAAGGAGTAGCGCAGTCTTCTACGAGCAGTACTTC
-,TRBV5-1,TRBD1,TRBJ2-1,CASSVQGVGQLFF,TGCGCCAGCAGCGTGCAGGGGGTGGGCCAGCTTTTCTTC
few,TRBV20-1,TRBD2,TRBJ2-1,CSATLRGGNEQFF,TGCAGTGCTACTCTTCGGGGGGGCAATGAGCAGTTCTTC
few,TRBV20-1,-,TRBJ2-1,CSALTGTSSSYNEQFF,TGCAGTGCTTTGACCGGGACTTCGAGCTCCTACAATGAGCAGTTCTTC
few,TRBV13,-,TRBJ2-1,CASSRHSLASYNEQFF,TGTGCCAGCAGCCGTCATTCACTAGCATCCTACAATGAGCAGTTCTTC
few,TRBV20-1,TRBD1,TRBJ1-4,CSARDPTGKVEKLFF,TGCAGTGCTAGAGACCCGACAGGGAAGGTTGAAAAACTGTTTTTT
-,TRBV5-4,-,TRBJ2-2,CASSFRHLNTGELFF,TGTGCCAGCAGCTTTAGGCACCTTAACACCGGGGAGCTGTTTTTT
-,TRBV25-1,TRBD1,TRBJ1-1,CASSDWGQGRKNTEAFF,TGTGCCAGCAGTGACTGGGGACAGGGCAGGAAGAACACTGAAGCTTTCTTT